One sample yielded the 28 T cell receptor beta chains listed below, sequenced in a study of shared clonotypes between healthy human individuals. Naive CD8 cells were CD45RO-negative, positively selected for CCR7, excluding terminally differentiated effector memory CD45RA+ cells. Method: immunoSEQ multiplex PCR; TCRdb's copy keeps in-frame clones and lacks some. Altogether 1.5 million to 2.5 million clones are present, just under 95% being singletons, with the ten largest covering less than 1.5%. Sequenced: naive CD8+ T cells sorted from blood. The receptors originated from a man between 18 and 35 years old in good health.

This rearrangement joins TRBV11-3 to TRBJ2-2; no clear D gene. Germline V gives CDR1 SGHNT, CDR2 YENEEA. The CDR3 spans 12 residues. V was clipped by 5 bases and J by 6 bases, with 7 bases between them. The CDR3 DNA reads as TGTGCCAGCAGCCCGCCGTCCGGGGAGCTGTTTTTT. Amino acids: CASSPPSGELFF.

This clone appeared a few times. The CDR3 nucleotides read TGTGCCAGCAGTCCTGCATACCATCAGCCCCAGCATTTT. It encodes CASSPAYHQPQHF. The gene calls are TRBV27 and TRBJ1-5; D is undetermined. Trimming shortened V by 5 bases and J by 5 bases, and 10 bases separated the two germline ends. CDR1 and CDR2 from the germline V gene are MNHEY and SMNVEV (reference sequence). The CDR3 is 13 residues long.

The J gene is TRBJ2-5, the V gene TRBV4-1; D perhaps matches TRBD2 (6 bases). The CDR3 sequence is 16 residues long. V was shortened by 0 bases and J by 2 bases, with 13 bases between the two germline ends. CDR1 MGHRA and CDR2 YSYEKL come from the germline V gene. The CDR3 loop is CASSQDRQGGQETQYF. The CDR3 bases are TGCGCCAGCAGCCAAGATCGTCAGGGAGGTCAAGAGACCCAGTACTTC.

The V and J genes are TRBV20-1 and TRBJ2-2; D is ambiguous. The CDR3 sequence is 11 residues long. Germline V lookup: CDR1 DFQATT, CDR2 SNEGSKA (reference sequence). V lost 6 bases and J 5 bases, leaving 7 bases between the germline ends. In nucleotides, the CDR3 is TGCAGTGCCACCAAGACCGGGGAGCTGTTTTTT. As protein: CSATKTGELFF.

The chain links TRBV18 to TRBJ2-7; D unclear. The CDR3 runs 14 residues. Germline loops: CDR1 KGHSH, CDR2 LQKENI. Trimming stripped 3 bases from V and 2 bases from J, with 11 bases between. CDR3 in amino acids: CASSPTDTAYEQYF. As DNA, the CDR3 is TGTGCCAGCTCACCGACCGACACTGCCTACGAGCAGTACTTC.

About this clone itself: Other DNA sequences in the same sample also yield this CDR3. The rearrangement uses TRBV27 and TRBJ2-7, with TRBD1 matching 7 bases. Germline lookup yields CDR1 MNHEY and CDR2 SMNVEV (reference sequence). This CDR3 region has 14 residues. V was pared by 5 bases and J by 1 base, with 5 bases of the junction left unmatched. CDR3 nucleotide sequence: TGTGCCAGCAGTCCCGGACAGGCTTCCTACGAGCAGTACTTC. Protein sequence: CASSPGQASYEQYF.

The gene calls are TRBV9 and TRBJ2-2; no definite D call. Between the trimmed V and J ends, which lost 3 bases and 3 bases, there was a span of 6 bases. The CDR3 sequence is 13 residues long. Germline V gene lookup returns CDR1 SGDLS and CDR2 YYNGEE. The CDR3 DNA follows: TGTGCCAGCAGCGGACGGCACACCGGGGAGCTGTTTTTT. Residues: CASSGRHTGELFF.

The chain is built from TRBV7-2 and TRBJ2-7; 7 positions match TRBD2. V shed 2 bases, J shed 3 bases, and the junction held 1 base outside the gene matches. The CDR3 runs to 13 residues. The V gene's germline CDR1 is SGHTA and CDR2 FQGNSA. CDR3 sequence: CASSLWEGYEQYF. CDR3 bases: TGTGCCAGCAGCTTATGGGAGGGCTACGAGCAGTACTTC.

The rearrangement links TRBV7-9 to TRBJ2-7, with 10 bases aligning to TRBD2. The CDR3 loop spans 19 amino acids. Germline V gives CDR1 SEHNR, CDR2 FQNEAQ (reference sequence). The V and J ends lost 5 bases and 2 bases, in that order; junction bases with no gene match: 18. The CDR3 reads CASSGSGRDWTSGTYEQYF. The CDR3 DNA sequence: TGTGCCAGCAGCGGATCAGGGCGGGATTGGACTAGCGGCACCTACGAGCAGTACTTC.

The rearrangement uses TRBV7-9 and TRBJ1-4; tentatively, D is TRBD1 (5 bases). The CDR3 extends over 14 amino acids. Per the germline V gene, CDR1 is SEHNR and CDR2 is FQNEAQ (reference sequence). The V gene lost 5 bases and the J gene lost 4 bases, with 11 bases spanning the gap. The CDR3 DNA reads TGTGCCAGCAGCACACCCGGGGGTAATGAAAAACTGTTTTTT. Translating gives CASSTPGGNEKLFF. The entire variable domain, with the rest obtained from reference TRBV7-9 and TRBJ1-4, is as follows: DTGVSQNPRHKITKRGQNVTFRCDPISEHNRLYWYRQTLGQGPEFLTYFQNEAQLEKSRLLSDRFSAERPKGSFSTLEIQRTEQGDSAMYLCASSTPGGNEKLFFGSGTQLSVL.

The rearrangement links TRBV5-4 to TRBJ2-1; D is undetermined. This CDR3 contains 14 residues. Germline CDR1 SGHNT, CDR2 YYREEE (reference sequence). The V gene lost 5 bases and the J gene lost 4 bases, with 13 bases spanning the gap. The CDR3 loop is CASSFNHEYNEQFF. CDR3 sequence (DNA): TGTGCCAGCAGTTTTAATCATGAGTACAATGAGCAGTTCTTC.

The chain carries TRBV6-5 and TRBJ1-4; 8 nucleotides match TRBD1. The CDR3 is 14 residues long. Germline assignment: CDR1 MNHEY and CDR2 SVGAGI. With V trimmed by 6 bases and J by 4 bases, 4 bases remained unmatched. The CDR3 sequence is CASSGQGVNEKLFF. The DNA of the CDR3 is TGTGCCAGCAGCGGACAGGGCGTTAATGAAAAACTGTTTTTT.

The rearrangement joins TRBV12-2 to TRBJ1-6; TRBD1 is taken as the D call from the table, unchecked against the DNA. TRBV12-2 is a documented pseudogene. There are 18 residues in the CDR3. The CDR3 loop reads CASRLARDIKQGGSPLHF. CDR3 sequence (DNA): TGTGCAAGTCGCTTAGCGAGGGATATAAAACAGGGGGGTTCACCCCTCCACTTT.

The CDR3 DNA is TGTGCCAGCAGTTCCCTAGCGGGAGGGCTGGATACGCAGTATTTT. Amino acids: CASSSLAGGLDTQYF. The J gene is TRBJ2-3, the V gene TRBV27, with 12 positions matching TRBD2. CDR1 is MNHEY and CDR2 is SMNVEV in the germline V gene (reference sequence). V lost 4 bases and J lost 6; bases outside the gene matches: 5. This CDR3 contains 15 residues.

The J gene is TRBJ1-1, the V gene TRBV18; D perhaps matches TRBD1 (5 bases). Trimming cost V 5 bases and J 0 bases, with 19 bases left between them. CDR3 length equals 17 residues. Germline CDR1 and CDR2: KGHSH and LQKENI. CDR3 protein: CASSASWGGDMNTEAFF. The CDR3 DNA follows: TGTGCCAGCTCAGCCTCGTGGGGGGGGGATATGAACACTGAAGCTTTCTTT.

About this clone: The same CDR3 arises from other DNA sequences in this sample as well. The chain recombines TRBV7-9 with TRBJ2-7; a weak D match, TRBD1 (6 bases). Germline values: CDR1 SEHNR, CDR2 FQNEAQ (reference sequence). CDR3 length: 14 amino acids. V was shortened by 4 bases and J by 2 bases, with 12 bases between the two germline ends. CDR3 sequence reads: CASSSRDTPYEQYF. DNA of the CDR3: TGTGCCAGCAGCTCCCGGGACACACCCTACGAGCAGTACTTC.

The chain couples TRBV9 to TRBJ2-1; D is undetermined. The V and J ends lost 0 bases and 1 base respectively, with 8 bases between them. This CDR3 has 15 amino acids. The germline V gene has CDR1 SGDLS and CDR2 YYNGEE. CDR3 in amino acids: CASSVESVSYNEQFF. The CDR3 DNA reads TGTGCCAGCAGCGTAGAATCTGTTTCCTACAATGAGCAGTTCTTC.

This chain links TRBV6-6 with TRBJ1-1; no clear D gene. CDR3 size: 14 residues. CDR1 and CDR2 (germline): MNHNY, SVGAGI (reference sequence). The V and J ends lost 3 bases and 7 bases respectively, with 15 bases between them. CDR3 loop: CASSYQEGGGEAFF. The CDR3 nucleotides are TGTGCCAGCAGTTATCAGGAAGGTGGCGGTGAAGCTTTCTTT.

DNA of the CDR3: TGTGCCAGCAGCTTAGACAGGTCGGGCACTGAAGCTTTCTTT. This sequence encodes CASSLDRSGTEAFF. This rearrangement joins TRBV7-9 to TRBJ1-1; TRBD1 is a possible D gene (5 bases). CDR1 and CDR2 (germline): SEHNR, FQNEAQ (reference sequence). This CDR3 region has 14 residues. Trimming pared 1 base from V and 4 bases from J, leaving 10 bases between.

This clone was seen a single time. The chain carries TRBV15 and TRBJ1-6; D call uncertain. Germline-derived CDR1 and CDR2 are LNHNV and YYDKDF (reference sequence). V was shortened by 4 bases and J by 1 base, with 20 bases between the two germline ends. The CDR3 consists of 19 residues. The DNA of the CDR3 is TGTGCCACCAGCAACATATCGCCCCTGTTAGATTCCTATAATTCACCCCTCCACTTT. This sequence encodes CATSNISPLLDSYNSPLHF.

This chain joins TRBV11-2 and TRBJ2-5, with TRBD1 identical over 7 bases. V shed 5 bases, J shed 3 bases, and the junction held 3 bases outside the gene matches. The CDR3 totals 13 residues. Germline lookup yields CDR1 SGHAT and CDR2 FQNNGV. CDR3 loop: CASSPTGKETQYF. The CDR3 nucleotides are TGTGCCAGCAGCCCGACAGGGAAAGAGACCCAGTACTTC.

The chain uses TRBV7-9 and TRBJ2-3; 9 bases agree with TRBD1. The CDR3 is 16 amino acids. Germline assignment: CDR1 SEHNR and CDR2 FQNEAQ (reference sequence). Trimming removed 5 bases from V and 2 bases from J; junction bases left unmatched: 8. The CDR3 DNA is TGTGCCAGCAGCCCGGAGGACAGGGGTCTCACAGATACGCAGTATTTT. This sequence encodes CASSPEDRGLTDTQYF. The full variable domain, completed using reference TRBV7-9 and TRBJ2-3, is DTGVSQNPRHKITKRGQNVTFRCDPISEHNRLYWYRQTLGQGPEFLTYFQNEAQLEKSRLLSDRFSAERPKGSFSTLEIQRTEQGDSAMYLCASSPEDRGLTDTQYFGPGTRLTVL.

A single count supports this clone. This rearrangement joins TRBV6-5 to TRBJ2-2, with 7 bases that match TRBD2. CDR3 length: 14 residues. V trimming: 9 bases; J trimming: 6 bases; junction bases outside the gene matches: 10. The germline gives CDR1 MNHEY, CDR2 SVGAGI. The chain's CDR3 is CASFSGYKSGELFF. The CDR3 DNA reads as TGTGCCAGTTTTAGCGGGTATAAGTCCGGGGAGCTGTTTTTT.

The V gene is TRBV28, the J gene TRBJ2-2, with 7 nucleotides matching TRBD2. Losses at the gene ends were 3 bases for V and 4 bases for J; bases not matched to a gene: 11. Germline values: CDR1 MDHEN, CDR2 SYDVKM. CDR3 length: 17 amino acids. The DNA for the CDR3 is TGTGCCAGCAGTTTCCCCCATCATAGGGAGGGCACCGGGGAGCTGTTTTTT. Its translation is CASSFPHHREGTGELFF.

The V gene is TRBV11-2, the J gene TRBJ1-1; weak D call: TRBD1 (6 bases). The CDR3 covers 15 residues. Germline V gene data show CDR1 as SGHAT and CDR2 as FQNNGV. Trimming left V 4 bases short and J 4 bases short, with 16 bases between. The CDR3 DNA follows: TGTGCCAGCAGCTCACCCGGGACACGGGTCACTGAAGCTTTCTTT. Translated, it gives CASSSPGTRVTEAFF.

The J gene is TRBJ1-2, the V gene TRBV6-1; perhaps TRBD1 as D (5 bases). The V gene lost 1 base and the J gene lost 0 bases, with 12 bases spanning the gap. The CDR3 totals 16 residues. CDR1 is MNHNS and CDR2 is SASEGT in the germline V gene. CDR3 in amino acids: CASSEGPGTTNYGYTF. CDR3 DNA: TGTGCCAGCAGTGAAGGTCCAGGGACTACTAACTATGGCTACACCTTC.

CDR3 in DNA: TGTGCCAGTAGTATTACAGTTCTCTACGAGCAGTACTTC. It translates to CASSITVLYEQYF. The chain couples TRBV19 to TRBJ2-7; D is unresolved. V shed 3 bases and J shed 3 bases, with 9 bases lying between them. This CDR3 comprises 13 residues. Germline V gene sequence: CDR1 LNHDA, CDR2 SQIVND (reference sequence).

This sequence joins TRBV5-6 and TRBJ2-7, with unresolved D. V lost 4 bases, J lost 2 bases, and 13 bases lay in between. The CDR3 is 14 residues long. CDR1 and CDR2 (germline): SGHDT, YYEEEE. The CDR3 here is CASSLTEITYEQYF. DNA for the CDR3: TGTGCCAGCAGCCTGACTGAGATAACCTACGAGCAGTACTTC.